This TCR beta chain was observed in a study of shared clonotypes between healthy human individuals. Study-wide background: Each donor's CD4 naive and CD4 memory cells filled three plates apiece, CD8 naive two, and CD8 memory one.

Findings and caveats of the study: Naive subsets generally had larger estimated richness than memory subsets.

With 4 bases removed from V and 1 base from J, the gap between germline ends came to 16 bases. The CDR3 length is 16 residues. Germline CDR1 and CDR2: LNHDA and SQIVND (reference sequence). For each subset, genomic DNA was distributed in equal portions over several immunoSEQ plates. TCRdb keeps only in-frame clones here, not all; method: immunoSEQ multiplex PCR. The table lists approximately 240,000 clones, 65% of them singletons. A note on this clone: Its target is unknown.

The genes are TRBV19 and TRBJ1-2; D uncertain. The TCR sequence derives from a man in his thirties or forties in good health. The sequencing sample was made of memory CD4+ T cells sorted from blood. As to subset: CD45RA-negative fraction. The CDR3 DNA sequence: TGTGCCAGTAGTAAAGGACCATATGGGGATAACTATGGCTACACCTTC. Amino acids: CASSKGPYGDNYGYTF.